This TCR beta chain derives from a study of blood T cell repertoires in COVID-19. CDR1 and CDR2 (germline): MGHRA, YSYEKL. The V end was cut by 1 base, the J end by 8 bases, with 15 bases between. This CDR3 has 15 residues. The protocol was immunoSEQ multiplex PCR, while the TCRdb copy is restricted to in-frame clones and leaves out a portion. The top ten clones hold around 19% of a sample with tens of thousands of clones, over 70% of them seen once. The clonotype originates from a woman aged 45-65 years with active or convalescent COVID-19. The sequenced sample was peripheral blood. The rearrangement uses TRBV4-1 and TRBJ2-1; TRBD2 is a possible D gene (5 bases). As DNA, the CDR3 is TGCGCCAGCAGCCAAGTAGACTACCCGGGTGATGAGCAGTTCTTC. As protein: CASSQVDYPGDEQFF.